The clone carrying this T cell receptor (beta chain) was observed many times. What it recognizes is unknown. Preparation of TCR beta libraries was done by quantitative 5'-RACE with molecular barcodes. Each CDR3 protein is one row after TCRdb ran MiXCR on the 5' RACE reads. The sample lists hundreds of thousands of distinct CDR3 sequences, approximately 12% occurring once. This sample was taken from a study of CD8 T cells in ankylosing spondylitis. Study-level results: One TCR beta motif, made up of several highly homologous variants, appeared characteristic of ankylosing spondylitis blood. Matched synovial fluid from ankylosing spondylitis patients was reported to be enriched for disease-linked clones. Disease-linked clones were found to be CD8+ and relatively rare in peripheral blood.

The CDR3 has 11 amino acids. Germline values: CDR1 SQVTM, CDR2 ANQGSEA. Trimming removed 7 bases from V and 3 bases from J, with 9 bases in between. The V call is TRBV29-1, the J call TRBJ1-1; a possible D gene is TRBD1 (5 bases). The sample consisted of blood, either unsorted or a sorted T cell fraction (not recorded which). The receptor was derived from a male donor with ankylosing spondylitis. In DNA, the CDR3 is TGCAGCGGGGGGGAGGACACTGAAGCTTTCTTT. The encoded protein is CSGGEDTEAFF. The variable domain in full, completed from reference TRBV29-1 and TRBJ1-1, reads SAVISQKPSRDICQRGTSLTIQCQVDSQVTMMFWYRQQPGQSLTLIATANQGSEATYESGFVIDKFPISRPNLTFSTLTVSNMSPEDSSIYLCSGGEDTEAFFGQGTRLTVV.